There are a few counts of the clone carrying this T cell receptor (beta chain). This entry belongs to a study of glioma-infiltrating T cells. TCR alpha and beta CDR3 regions were amplified from RNA using iRepertoire nested multiplex PCR. For one-step reverse transcription and amplification, about 85-400 ng of tissue mRNA or PBMC total RNA was used. TCRdb processed the multiplex PCR reads anew with MiXCR; each CDR3 protein has one entry. The sample has approximately 120,000 distinct CDR3 sequences, 23% seen once; the top ten hold about 16%. Material: glioma tissue, nonneoplastic brain tissue, or PBMCs (not recorded which). The sequence was collected from a human donor with low-grade glioma or glioblastoma, undergoing nonglioma brain surgery, or in good health (not recorded which).

In DNA, the CDR3 is TGTGCCAGCAGTTGGGGGACAATGTTTTCGCCCCAGCATTTT. This encodes CASSWGTMFSPQHF. The J gene is TRBJ1-5, the V gene TRBV12-3 or TRBV12-4, with D maybe TRBD1 (6 bases). The CDR3 consists of 14 residues. Deletions cut 4 bases from V and 9 bases from J, with 16 bases between.